This T cell receptor (beta chain) is drawn from a study of blood T cell repertoires in COVID-19. Study overall: The origin of the acute and convalescent COVID-19 samples was the United States, Italy and Spain. From T cells, B-cell-depleted T cells, or PBMCs came the material, which was cDNA or gDNA.

Per the study methods: For nucleated cells, counts were estimated from reference gene primer amplification. Profiling relied on immunoSEQ multiplex PCR, and the TCRdb table lists in-frame clones only, not all of them. V, J and clone size were drawn from that table, and D and trimming were deduced from the DNA. The sample gives around 50,000 clones, around 88% of which show up once; roughly 15% is in the top ten. The source is a human donor in a cohort sampled during active COVID-19. The source material was peripheral blood.

DNA for the CDR3: TGTGCCATCAGTGAGGACAGGGGTAGCACAGATACGCAGTATTTT. This sequence encodes CAISEDRGSTDTQYF. This sequence joins TRBV10-3 and TRBJ2-3; 8 positions agree with TRBD1. Looked up from germline, CDR1 is ENHRY and CDR2 is SYGVKD. Trimming took 2 bases from V and 0 from J; bases not matched to a gene: 1. The CDR3 consists of 15 residues.